This TCR beta chain is from a study of cytomegalovirus exposure and HLA in healthy donors (dated by TCRdb to the late 2010s). Regarding the study in general: An earlier analysis of approximately 640 of the donors reported approximately 300 Gb of sequence data and some 100 million unique TCR beta sequences from 150 million to 200 million T cells. Of the 350 to 450 genotyped donors, 65% to 90% fell in the genetic ancestry cluster associated with self-reported Caucasian donors. To decide whether each TCR beta V gene segment behaved as functional or pseudogenic, an earlier analysis of fewer than 750 of the donors relied on high-throughput TCR beta sequencing. In a later genetic analysis, genome-wide SNP genotypes for about 65% of the roughly 700 donors were used, and that subset was treated as a discovery cohort. To predict cytomegalovirus infection status, the study brought together high-throughput TCR immunosequencing, statistical association of individual TCRs with disease status, and machine learning. Because of strong linkage in the cohort, roughly five DR-DQ haplotypes were treated as single units for association and clustering. Every repertoire in the discovery cohort had been generated on one and the same sequencing platform. A later analysis re-examined previously published TCR beta repertoires from just over 650 donors and added high-resolution HLA genotyping to investigate patterns of TCR occurrence. The later analysis used no new phenotypic data to find candidate immune exposures, relying instead on TCR beta sequences and their occurrence across donors. On average, around 240,000 unique TCR beta nucleotide sequences were sequenced per donor among 350 to 400 genotyped donors of the cohort, with about 17% of those sequences being non-productive. Along with the roughly 610-subject first cohort, a separate validation cohort of 120 different subjects was used. Donor age, sex, ethnicity and CMV serostatus were compiled together with the repertoire data. The T cell repertoires of some 700 subjects were profiled by immunosequencing and related to cytomegalovirus serostatus. HLA typing included class I and class II loci at four-digit resolution. An early release covering 550 to 650 HLA-typed donors comprised around 300 gigabases of sequencing data and around 80 million unique TCR sequences. The number of donors typed differed by locus, with about 629-640 for A, B, C, DRB1 and DQB1, roughly 520 for DQA1, over 600 for DPA1, and 400 to 490 for DPB1. The study aimed to test whether cataloging public T cell receptors could reveal signatures of past pathogen exposure.

In the case of this clone: This receptor's antigen is unknown. Per-nucleotide qualities are absent, and no much larger clonotype sits a single base away.

The cohort comprised some 730 healthy bone marrow donors. All cohort members were sampled while nominally healthy, although unrecorded immune exposures were likely present. The donor tested CMV seronegative and was one of the 352 seronegative cohort members. A peripheral blood sample was provided by each donor, and peripheral blood mononuclear cells were used for TCR beta sequencing. The Qiagen DNeasy Blood Extraction Kit was used to extract genomic DNA from the blood cell samples. Library preparation was by the immunoSEQ multiplex PCR assay. The multiplex PCR relied on a mix of 60 forward primers for TCR Vbeta segments and 13 reverse primers for TCR Jbeta segments. Amplification of the CDR3 region of rearranged TCR beta genes was performed with a multiplex PCR assay on genomic DNA. The Illumina HiSeq System was used to sequence the amplified TCR beta libraries as 87-base-pair reads. As for the original processing: A later analysis counted tens of millions of unique TCR beta chains across the 650 to 800 repertoires, and around 9.9 million of these chains were shared by at least two donors. Raw reads were error-corrected and collapsed into unique sequences by a nearest-neighbor algorithm in which closely related sequences were merged to remove PCR and sequencing errors. V, D and J gene segments were assigned by aligning CDR3 sequences to IMGT reference sequences. For a sequence to be retained, at least a six-nucleotide match to both a V gene segment and a J gene segment was required. A rearrangement was called productive if the CDR3 had no stop codons and remained in frame with V and J, and every other rearrangement was called non-productive. CDR3 was defined by IMGT convention, running from the second conserved V-encoded cysteine to the conserved J-encoded phenylalanine. In an earlier analysis of around 540 of the donors, sequences lacking an unambiguous match to a single V gene segment were excluded. In an earlier analysis of 587 of the donors, a V segment was called functional when productive rearrangements were above 56.7%, and segregating when the standard deviation between donors exceeded 5%. A statistical classification framework was built for diagnosing cytomegalovirus status from the catalog of TCR beta chain sequences. In a later analysis, V and J genes were assigned by comparing TCR nucleotide sequences against IMGT/GENE-DB human TR gene sequences. The TCRdist pipeline was used in a later analysis to assign CDR3 sequences and most-parsimonious VDJ recombination scenarios. A later analysis defined each TCR beta chain by its CDR3 amino acid sequence plus V-gene family, and excluded reads lacking a unique V-gene family. As a way to deal with suspected cross-contamination and a sequencing artifact, a later analysis dropped roughly 620 nucleotide sequences that were highly shared and had low generation probability. A later analysis calculated a clonal expansion index for each public chain from normalized within-repertoire ranks of inferred template counts. In a later analysis, generation probabilities were computed with a VDJ recombination model fitted to out-of-frame rearrangements, and the resulting probabilities were checked against IGoR. Hypergeometric tests were used in a later analysis to score TCR-TCR, TCR-HLA and TCR-CMV co-occurrence, with a repertoire-size bias correction applied to the TCR pairs. To estimate false discovery rates, a later analysis permuted the HLA or CMV assignments 20 times. In a later analysis, co-occurring TCRs were grouped with DBSCAN, and TCRdist sequence similarity was added when clustering was performed within HLA-allele-positive subsets. For co-occurrence clustering, repertoires with fewer than 30,000 or more than 120,000 public chains were excluded, along with five or six repertoires with anomalous nucleotide sharing. Here the immuneACCESS table is served through TCRdb, limited to in-frame sequences with V and J called. Missing clones are a known gap in these copies; in checked studies unresolved V genes cover under half, and the rest lacks a known reason. Clone size and V and J calls were adopted from that table, with D and trimming inferred from the DNA. Here the sample has 150,000 to 200,000 clones; 71% occur a single time. The ten biggest clones cover around 1.5% of the sample.

Beyond this particular receptor, the publication reports: The 87-base-pair reads could not distinguish some IMGT-functional V segments, including TRBV6-2 and TRBV6-3, so those segments were excluded. In a later analysis, TCR association rates were found to vary across HLA loci, with the most associated TCRs seen for DRB1 alleles and the fewest for HLA-C alleles. At a false discovery rate of 0.05, a later analysis linked 15,000 to 20,000 TCR beta sequences to specific HLA alleles. A group of highly shared sequence variants was considered likely to be a technical artifact of the sequencing pipeline. A further reported finding was that TCR beta sequences accurately predicted the HLA-A and HLA-B alleles for most subjects in the first cohort. CMV serostatus was the only immune exposure information available for the cohort. Strong co-occurrence of HLA alleles, especially DR and DQ, made assigning TCR associations to individual alleles difficult. The study listed around 160 TCR beta chains as associated with cytomegalovirus. Linkage disequilibrium might explain the correlated functional status among segregating V segments, but an unknown experimental factor could not be excluded. In an earlier analysis of approximately 590 of the donors, most TCR beta V segments appeared in productive rearrangements about 87% or about 30% of the time, broadly matching IMGT annotations. An association between a missense DCLRE1C variant and V-gene and J-gene trimming of TCR beta chains was found in a later genetic analysis and replicated in an independent cohort. In vitro tests confirmed that a few of the cytomegalovirus-associated TCR beta chains recognize cytomegalovirus antigens. Cytomegalovirus status was reported to be diagnosed by the classifier with high specificity and sensitivity in both the original and validation cohorts. The authors suggested that the approach could potentially be generalized to other disease states and immunological phenotypes. Sequencing depth was assumed to be roughly uniform across donors in the presence/absence analyses, though that assumption may not hold. Because HLA typing was unavailable for some donors at each locus, only the typed subset was used in association tests. This cohort had only TCR beta chains sequenced, and the lack of alpha or paired-chain data limited which features could be detected. A later analysis reported that several top co-occurrence clusters appeared linked to parvovirus B19, influenza, CMV and Epstein-Barr virus. The earlier analysis of some 540 of the donors excluded roughly 16 rarely observed V segments, including chromosome 9 orphons, because counts were too low. Compared with equally common non-associated chains, HLA-associated TCR beta chains in a later analysis were more clonally expanded and had lower generation probabilities. A later analysis found that most CMV-associated TCR beta chains appeared HLA-restricted, with HLA associations seemingly driven largely by CMV exposure. A later genetic analysis reported fewer N-insertions in productive TCRs among donors in an Asian-associated ancestry cluster than the roughly 620-donor mean. While some public TCRs were present in many individuals, most TCR sequences turned up only very rarely across donors.

In the germline V gene, CDR1 corresponds to ENHRY and CDR2 to SYGVKD. The CDR3 runs 14 amino acids, cysteine and phenylalanine included. Only the CDR3 DNA is retained, 42 bases long and in frame from the first base. V is pruned by 4 bases and J by 0 bases, leaving 2 bases of the junction without a gene match. The receptor chain draws on TRBV10-3 and TRBJ1-1; a stretch of 7 junction bases matches TRBD1. Sequencing input: PBMCs. The sequence derives from a girl aged 10-17 years in good health and CMV-seronegative. The DNA is TGTGCCATCAGTGGAGGGGGCATGAACACTGAAGCTTTCTTT. Its translation is CAISGGGMNTEAFF.